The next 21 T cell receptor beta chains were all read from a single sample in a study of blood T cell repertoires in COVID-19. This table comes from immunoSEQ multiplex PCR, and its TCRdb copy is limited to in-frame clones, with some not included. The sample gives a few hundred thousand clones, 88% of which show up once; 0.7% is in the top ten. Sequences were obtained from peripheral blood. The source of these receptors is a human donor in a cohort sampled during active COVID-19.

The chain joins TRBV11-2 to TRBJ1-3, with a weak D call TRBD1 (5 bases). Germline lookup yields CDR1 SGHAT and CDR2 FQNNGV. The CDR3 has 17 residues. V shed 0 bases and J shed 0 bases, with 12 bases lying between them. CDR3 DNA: TGTGCCAGCAGCTTAGATCCGGGGGTCCACTCTGGAAACACCATATATTTT. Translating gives CASSLDPGVHSGNTIYF.

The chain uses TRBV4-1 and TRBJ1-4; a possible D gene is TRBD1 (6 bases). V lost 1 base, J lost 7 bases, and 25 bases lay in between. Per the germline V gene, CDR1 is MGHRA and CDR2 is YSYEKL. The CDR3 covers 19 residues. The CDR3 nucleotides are TGCGCCAGCAGCCAAGGGGGCTTAGGCGGGGGGCAGCAAGGTGAAAAACTGTTTTTT. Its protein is CASSQGGLGGGQQGEKLFF.

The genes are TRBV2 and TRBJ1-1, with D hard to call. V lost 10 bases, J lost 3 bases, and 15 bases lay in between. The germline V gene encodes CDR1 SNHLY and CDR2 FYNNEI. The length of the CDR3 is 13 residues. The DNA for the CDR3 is TGTGCCACAAGACTAAGGATAGACACTGAAGCTTTCTTT. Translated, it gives CATRLRIDTEAFF.

The CDR3 here is CASSFGLVPGEQFF. In DNA, the CDR3 is TGTGCCAGCAGCTTCGGACTAGTGCCCGGGGAGCAGTTCTTC. J is TRBJ2-1 and V is TRBV9; 7 nucleotides align to TRBD2. Germline CDR1 is SGDLS and CDR2 is YYNGEE. The ends lost 4 bases at V and 10 bases at J; junction bases unmatched: 11. The length of the CDR3 is 14 residues.

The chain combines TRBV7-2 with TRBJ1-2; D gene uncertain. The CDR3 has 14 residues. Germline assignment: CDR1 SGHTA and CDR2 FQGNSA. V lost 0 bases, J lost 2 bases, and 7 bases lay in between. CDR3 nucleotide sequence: TGTGCCAGCAGCTTAGCTTCATCCAACTATGGCTACACCTTC. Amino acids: CASSLASSNYGYTF.

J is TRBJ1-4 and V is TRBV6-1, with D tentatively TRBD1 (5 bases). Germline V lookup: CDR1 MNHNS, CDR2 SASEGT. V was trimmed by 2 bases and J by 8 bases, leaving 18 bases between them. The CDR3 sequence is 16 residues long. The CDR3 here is CASSELGRVGGEKLFF. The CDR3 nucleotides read TGTGCCAGCAGTGAATTGGGCAGGGTAGGTGGGGAAAAACTGTTTTTT.

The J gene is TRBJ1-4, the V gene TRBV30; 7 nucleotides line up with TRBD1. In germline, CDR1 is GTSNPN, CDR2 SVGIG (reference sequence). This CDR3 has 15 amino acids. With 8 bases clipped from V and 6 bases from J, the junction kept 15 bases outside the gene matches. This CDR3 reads CAANPHRGEDEKLFF. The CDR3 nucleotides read TGTGCCGCAAACCCTCACAGGGGAGAGGATGAAAAACTGTTTTTT.

CDR3 sequence reads: CASSFSTVPNYGYTF. The CDR3, as DNA: TGTGCCAGCAGCTTTTCAACGGTCCCTAACTATGGCTACACCTTC. The chain uses TRBV7-2 and TRBJ1-2; no firm D call. The germline gives CDR1 SGHTA, CDR2 FQGNSA. This CDR3 contains 15 residues. Trimming took off 3 bases at V and 0 bases at J, with 11 bases between the two ends.

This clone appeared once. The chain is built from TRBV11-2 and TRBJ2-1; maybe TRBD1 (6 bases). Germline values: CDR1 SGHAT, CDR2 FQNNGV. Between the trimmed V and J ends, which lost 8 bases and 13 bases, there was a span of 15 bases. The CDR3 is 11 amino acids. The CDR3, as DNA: TGTGCCAGCGATATCAGGGGCTTTCAGTTCTTC. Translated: CASDIRGFQFF.

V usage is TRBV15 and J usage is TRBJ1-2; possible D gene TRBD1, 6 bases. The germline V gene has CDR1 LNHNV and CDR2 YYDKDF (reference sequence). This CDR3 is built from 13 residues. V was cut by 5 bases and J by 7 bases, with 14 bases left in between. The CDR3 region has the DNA TGTGCCACCAGCGGGGCAGGGGTTCGTGGCTACACCTTC. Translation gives CATSGAGVRGYTF. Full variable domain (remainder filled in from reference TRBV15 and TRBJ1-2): DAMVIQNPRYQVTQFGKPVTLSCSQTLNHNVMYWYQQKSSQAPKLLFHYYDKDFNNEADTPDNFQSRRPNTSFCFLDIRSPGLGDTAMYLCATSGAGVRGYTFGSGTRLTVV.

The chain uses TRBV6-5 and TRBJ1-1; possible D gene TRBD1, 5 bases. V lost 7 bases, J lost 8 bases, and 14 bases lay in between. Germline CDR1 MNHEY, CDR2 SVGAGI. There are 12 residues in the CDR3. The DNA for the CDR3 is TGTGCCAGCACCGCGGGACTGTTCGAAGCTTTCTTT. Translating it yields CASTAGLFEAFF.

The CDR3 spells CASSYQTGVYEQYF. In DNA form, the CDR3 reads TGTGCCAGCAGTTACCAGACAGGGGTGTACGAGCAGTACTTC. The chain uses TRBV6-6 and TRBJ2-7; 8 bases line up with TRBD1. The CDR3 is made up of 14 amino acids. Looked up from germline, CDR1 is MNHNY and CDR2 is SVGAGI (reference sequence). The trim removed 2 bases at V and 4 bases at J, leaving 4 bases unmatched.

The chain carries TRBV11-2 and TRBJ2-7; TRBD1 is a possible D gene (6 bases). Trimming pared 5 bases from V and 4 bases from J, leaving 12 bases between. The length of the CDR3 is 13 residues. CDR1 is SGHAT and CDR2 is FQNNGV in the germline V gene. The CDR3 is CASSPQGQYEQYF. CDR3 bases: TGTGCCAGCAGCCCTCAGGGGCAGTACGAGCAGTACTTC.

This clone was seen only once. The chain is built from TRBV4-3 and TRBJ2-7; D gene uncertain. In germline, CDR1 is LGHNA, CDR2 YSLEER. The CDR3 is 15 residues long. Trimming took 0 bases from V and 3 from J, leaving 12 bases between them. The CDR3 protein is CASSQDRHGNYEQYF. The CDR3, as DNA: TGCGCCAGCAGCCAAGATCGACACGGCAACTACGAGCAGTACTTC.

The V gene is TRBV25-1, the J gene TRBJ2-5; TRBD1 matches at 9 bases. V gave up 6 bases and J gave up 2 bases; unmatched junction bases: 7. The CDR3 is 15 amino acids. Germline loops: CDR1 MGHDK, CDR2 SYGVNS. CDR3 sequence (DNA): TGTGCCAGCAGCCTGCCGGGGACAGGGCAAGAGACCCAGTACTTC. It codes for CASSLPGTGQETQYF.

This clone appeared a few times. CDR3 in amino acids: CASSPSGKGDQPQHF. The CDR3 DNA reads TGTGCCAGCTCACCTAGCGGGAAAGGGGATCAGCCCCAGCATTTT. This sequence joins TRBV18 and TRBJ1-5, with a tentative D call TRBD1 (5 bases). V lost 3 bases, J lost 5 bases, and 14 bases lay in between. The CDR3 consists of 15 residues. CDR1 is KGHSH, CDR2 LQKENI, per germline.

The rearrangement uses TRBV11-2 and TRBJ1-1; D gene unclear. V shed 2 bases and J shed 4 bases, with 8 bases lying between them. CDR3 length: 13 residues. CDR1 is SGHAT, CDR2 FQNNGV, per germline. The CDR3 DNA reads TGTGCCAGCAGCTTATCAATGGCCACTGAAGCTTTCTTT. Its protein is CASSLSMATEAFF.

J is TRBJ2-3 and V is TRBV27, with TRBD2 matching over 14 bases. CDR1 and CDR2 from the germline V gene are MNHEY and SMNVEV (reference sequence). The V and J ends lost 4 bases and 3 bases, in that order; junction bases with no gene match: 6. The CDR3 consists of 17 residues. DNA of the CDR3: TGTGCCAGCAGTTGGTTGACTAGCGGGAGGGGGACAGATACGCAGTATTTT. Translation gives CASSWLTSGRGTDTQYF.

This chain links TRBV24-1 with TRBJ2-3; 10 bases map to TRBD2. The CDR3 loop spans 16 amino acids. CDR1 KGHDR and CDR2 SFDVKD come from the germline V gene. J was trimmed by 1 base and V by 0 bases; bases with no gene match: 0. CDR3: CATSDLGTSGTDTQYF. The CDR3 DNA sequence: TGTGCCACCAGTGATTTGGGGACTAGCGGCACAGATACGCAGTATTTT.

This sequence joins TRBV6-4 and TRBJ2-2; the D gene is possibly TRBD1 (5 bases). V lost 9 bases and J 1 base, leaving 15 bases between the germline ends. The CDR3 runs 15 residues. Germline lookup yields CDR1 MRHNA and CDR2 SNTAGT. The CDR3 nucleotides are TGTGCCAGTTCCCAAGGGGTGGGGAACACCGGGGAGCTGTTTTTT. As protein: CASSQGVGNTGELFF.

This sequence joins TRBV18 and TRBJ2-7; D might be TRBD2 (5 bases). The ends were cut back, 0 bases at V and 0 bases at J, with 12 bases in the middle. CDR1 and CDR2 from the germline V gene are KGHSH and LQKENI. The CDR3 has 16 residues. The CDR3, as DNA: TGTGCCAGCTCACCACCGAGCGGACCCAGCTCCTACGAGCAGTACTTC. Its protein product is CASSPPSGPSSYEQYF.